This TCR beta chain came from a study of T cell repertoires in cytomegalovirus infection. Broader study findings: Frequencies of public TCR beta families were cumulated, and this identified carriers of CMV plus the relevant HLA.

For this clonotype: Its target is not known.

TCRdb independently ran MiXCR on the reads; one entry per CDR3 protein. This table has 400,000 or so distinct CDR3 sequences, 30% to 40% appearing once. Sequenced: PBMCs. This clonotype originated in a human donor in good health (CMV status not recorded). Some clones in this sample may be carry-over from other donors' samples.

The CDR3 sequence: CASSQVYQGTSEQYF. The CDR3, as DNA: TGCGCCAGCAGCCAAGTCTACCAGGGTACGTCCGAGCAGTACTTC. V gene TRBV4-1 combines with J gene TRBJ2-7, with TRBD1 as a possible D gene (5 bases). Trimming shortened V by 1 base and J by 6 bases, and 16 bases separated the two germline ends. Germline CDR1 is MGHRA and CDR2 is YSYEKL. The CDR3 consists of 15 residues.